The 31 T cell receptor beta chains below were found in one sample sequenced in a study of blood T cell repertoires in COVID-19. Here immunoSEQ multiplex PCR was the method, and the copy in TCRdb shows in-frame clones only, minus some. Among fewer than 300,000 clones, 65% to 90% were seen once, and the ten largest hold 2.5% to 3%. What was sequenced was peripheral blood. The source is an older woman with active or convalescent COVID-19.

The CDR3 reads CASSRRGQEVGGYTF. The CDR3 bases are TGTGCCAGCAGTCGCCGGGGACAGGAGGTGGGTGGCTACACCTTC. J is TRBJ1-2 and V is TRBV2, with 8 nucleotides matching TRBD1. Per germline, CDR1 SNHLY and CDR2 FYNNEI. With V trimmed by 5 bases and J by 7 bases, 12 bases remained unmatched. The CDR3 covers 15 residues. Using reference TRBV2 and TRBJ1-2 for the parts outside the CDR3, the full variable domain is EPEVTQTPSHQVTQMGQEVILRCVPISNHLYFYWYRQILGQKVEFLVSFYNNEISEKSEIFDDQFSVERPDGSNFTLKIRSTKLEDSAMYFCASSRRGQEVGGYTFGSGTRLTVV.

V usage is TRBV28 and J usage is TRBJ2-7; 9 positions match TRBD1. Trimming took 5 bases from V and 2 from J; bases not matched to a gene: 4. CDR1 is MDHEN and CDR2 is SYDVKM in the germline V gene. The CDR3 contains 14 residues. For the CDR3, the DNA is TGTGCCAGCAGTCCCCGGACAGGGGCCTACGAGCAGTACTTC. Its protein product is CASSPRTGAYEQYF.

The V call is TRBV9, the J call TRBJ2-1, with D perhaps TRBD2 (6 bases). This CDR3 is built from 17 residues. CDR1 is SGDLS, CDR2 YYNGEE, per germline. The V end lost 5 bases, the J end lost 4 bases, and 22 bases lay between the germline ends. The CDR3 is CASSSGLGGPPYNEQFF. The CDR3 DNA reads TGTGCCAGCAGTTCAGGGTTGGGGGGTCCCCCTTACAATGAGCAGTTCTTC.

The gene calls are TRBV7-2 and TRBJ1-2; no clear D. This CDR3 has 12 amino acids. Trimming took 2 bases from V and 8 from J, leaving 9 bases between them. Germline V gene sequence: CDR1 SGHTA, CDR2 FQGNSA. The CDR3 nucleotides read TGTGCCAGCAGCTTAAGGACTACAGGCTACACCTTC. As protein: CASSLRTTGYTF.

The chain combines TRBV11-2 with TRBJ2-7; TRBD1 matches 7 bases. Per the germline V gene, CDR1 is SGHAT and CDR2 is FQNNGV. The V segment lost 4 bases and the J segment 3 bases; nucleotides outside the gene matches: 3. The CDR3 contains 13 residues. The CDR3 reads CASSSRQGYEQYF. The CDR3 DNA reads as TGTGCCAGCAGCTCACGACAGGGCTACGAGCAGTACTTC. Full variable domain (outside the CDR3, taken from reference TRBV11-2 and TRBJ2-7): EAGVAQSPRYKIIEKRQSVAFWCNPISGHATLYWYQQILGQGPKLLIQFQNNGVVDDSQLPKDRFSAERLKGVDSTLKIQPAKLEDSAVYLCASSSRQGYEQYFGPGTRLTVT.

This clone has a handful of counts. The chain joins TRBV9 to TRBJ2-7; 8 nucleotides line up with TRBD1. Germline lookup yields CDR1 SGDLS and CDR2 YYNGEE. V was clipped by 3 bases and J by 5 bases; unmatched bases: 7. This CDR3 is built from 14 residues. CDR3 nucleotide sequence: TGTGCCAGCAGCGCCCGACAGGGGTGGGACGAGCAGTACTTC. It codes for CASSARQGWDEQYF.

This clone was seen only once. The CDR3 loop is CAWNGDRSNTGELFF. DNA of the CDR3: TGTGCCTGGAACGGGGACAGGTCGAACACCGGGGAGCTGTTTTTT. This sequence joins TRBV30 and TRBJ2-2; 8 nucleotides agree with TRBD1. Looked up from germline, CDR1 is GTSNPN and CDR2 is SVGIG (reference sequence). V gave up 4 bases and J gave up 0 bases; unmatched junction bases: 4. The CDR3 contains 15 residues.

The chain combines TRBV2 with TRBJ1-1; 9 bases map to TRBD1. J lost 2 bases, V lost 5 bases, and 9 bases had no gene match. CDR3 length equals 16 residues. Germline CDR1 is SNHLY and CDR2 is FYNNEI. The CDR3 bases are TGTGCCAGCAGTCAACAGGGGGCGCGGACCAACACTGAAGCTTTCTTT. Translated, it gives CASSQQGARTNTEAFF.

The chain links TRBV6-2 or TRBV6-3 to TRBJ2-1; 15 nucleotides align to TRBD2. CDR1 is MNHEY, CDR2 SVGEGT, per germline. After removal of 2 bases from V and 6 bases from J, the junction contained 2 bases not matched to a gene. The CDR3 spans 16 residues. The CDR3 spells CASSYGTSGGINEQFF. The CDR3 DNA follows: TGTGCCAGCAGTTACGGGACTAGCGGGGGGATCAATGAGCAGTTCTTC.

This clone was picked up one time. The V gene is TRBV19, the J gene TRBJ1-2, with D hard to call. The length of the CDR3 is 13 residues. V was cut by 8 bases and J by 2 bases, with 12 bases left in between. Germline V gene sequence: CDR1 LNHDA, CDR2 SQIVND (reference sequence). The CDR3 spells CASSLTNNYGYTF. The DNA for the CDR3 is TGTGCCAGTTCCCTGACAAACAACTATGGCTACACCTTC.

V gene TRBV5-1 combines with J gene TRBJ2-5, with a possible D match to TRBD1 (6 bases). The CDR3 spans 14 residues. Looked up from germline, CDR1 is SGHRS and CDR2 is YFSETQ. The V end lost 4 bases, the J end lost 2 bases, and 12 bases lay between the germline ends. The CDR3 protein is CASSPQGRQETQYF. CDR3 in DNA: TGCGCCAGCAGCCCACAGGGTAGGCAAGAGACCCAGTACTTC.

CDR3 nucleotides: TGTGCCAGCAGCTTAGCGACCGGGACATCCTACTTGGGCCAGTACTTC. Its protein product is CASSLATGTSYLGQYF. This chain uses TRBV7-9 with TRBJ2-5; D may be TRBD1 (6 bases). In germline, CDR1 is SEHNR, CDR2 FQNEAQ (reference sequence). The CDR3 covers 16 residues. V was trimmed by 0 bases and J by 10 bases, leaving 21 bases between them.

The chain is built from TRBV2 and TRBJ1-2; D is uncertain. Deletions cut 1 base from V and 5 bases from J, with 20 bases between. CDR3 length equals 17 residues. Germline CDR1 and CDR2: SNHLY and FYNNEI. CDR3 sequence reads: CASSEVGGRRGPYGYTF. The CDR3 DNA reads TGTGCCAGCAGTGAAGTGGGCGGCCGGCGGGGTCCTTATGGCTACACCTTC. Full variable domain (outside the CDR3, taken from reference TRBV2 and TRBJ1-2): EPEVTQTPSHQVTQMGQEVILRCVPISNHLYFYWYRQILGQKVEFLVSFYNNEISEKSEIFDDQFSVERPDGSNFTLKIRSTKLEDSAMYFCASSEVGGRRGPYGYTFGSGTRLTVV.

The CDR3 region is CASSQYRGLGQETQYF. In DNA, the CDR3 is TGCGCCAGCAGCCAGTACAGGGGTTTGGGCCAAGAGACCCAGTACTTC. The V gene is TRBV4-1, the J gene TRBJ2-5; 7 bases fit TRBD1. CDR1 is MGHRA, CDR2 YSYEKL, per germline. This CDR3 has 16 amino acids. V trimming: 3 bases; J trimming: 1 base; junction bases outside the gene matches: 8.

The chain carries TRBV5-6 and TRBJ1-4, with TRBD1 identical over 7 bases. Per the germline V gene, CDR1 is SGHDT and CDR2 is YYEEEE. V shed 2 bases, J shed 7 bases, and the junction held 2 bases outside the gene matches. This CDR3 has 13 residues. The CDR3 here is CASSLNRGEKLFF. The CDR3 region has the DNA TGTGCCAGCAGCTTAAACAGGGGTGAAAAACTGTTTTTT.

Written as DNA, the CDR3 is TGTGCCAGCACTACCCCGGCAGGGTACGACACCATATATTTT. Translating it yields CASTTPAGYDTIYF. The chain links TRBV21-1 to TRBJ1-3; TRBD1 is taken as the D call from the table, unchecked against the DNA. TRBV21-1 corresponds to a pseudogene. This CDR3 is 14 amino acids long.

The sample holds a few counts of this clone. The chain's CDR3 is CASSDLSGGMGGYTF. DNA of the CDR3: TGTGCCAGCAGTGACTTGTCAGGGGGAATGGGTGGCTACACCTTC. The rearrangement uses TRBV6-4 and TRBJ1-2, with TRBD1 identical over 7 bases. Germline V lookup: CDR1 MRHNA, CDR2 SNTAGT. This CDR3 has 15 residues. With V trimmed by 1 base and J by 7 bases, 9 bases remained unmatched.

The chain is built from TRBV7-3 and TRBJ2-7; the D is unclear. This CDR3 spans 13 amino acids. Germline V gives CDR1 SGHTA, CDR2 FQGTGA. With 2 bases removed from V and 2 bases from J, the gap between germline ends came to 7 bases. The CDR3 protein is CASSLQSTYEQYF. CDR3 DNA sequence: TGTGCCAGCAGCTTACAGTCCACCTACGAGCAGTACTTC. Together with reference TRBV7-3 and TRBJ2-7, the CDR3 gives the full variable domain: GAGVSQTPSNKVTEKGKYVELRCDPISGHTALYWYRQSLGQGPEFLIYFQGTGAADDSGLPNDRFFAVRPEGSVSTLKIQRTERGDSAVYLCASSLQSTYEQYFGPGTRLTVT.

This clone was detected once. This sequence joins TRBV7-8 and TRBJ2-5; TRBD2 might be the D (7 bases). V dropped 1 base and J dropped 7 bases, with 22 bases sitting between them. CDR3 length equals 17 residues. Germline V gene data show CDR1 as SGHVS and CDR2 as FQNEAQ. The DNA for the CDR3 is TGTGCCAGCAGCTTAGAGGGGGGGGGCGCTTACGGCGGGACCCAGTACTTC. Encoded protein: CASSLEGGGAYGGTQYF.

CDR3 DNA: TGTGCCAGCTCACCGCGGGGTCAGGGATCACAGCAGTACTTC. Its translation is CASSPRGQGSQQYF. The J gene is TRBJ2-7, the V gene TRBV18; D perhaps matches TRBD2 (6 bases). This CDR3 has 14 residues. V was pared by 3 bases and J by 8 bases, with 17 bases between. Germline V lookup: CDR1 KGHSH, CDR2 LQKENI. The complete variable domain, with remaining parts taken from reference TRBV18 and TRBJ2-7, reads NAGVMQNPRHLVRRRGQEARLRCSPMKGHSHVYWYRQLPEEGLKFMVYLQKENIIDESGMPKERFSAEFPKEGPSILRIQQVVRGDSAAYFCASSPRGQGSQQYFGPGTRLTVT.

The gene calls are TRBV2 and TRBJ2-5, with D tentatively TRBD2 (7 bases). From germline, CDR1 is SNHLY and CDR2 FYNNEI. The CDR3 consists of 16 residues. V lost 4 bases, J lost 7 bases, and 22 bases lay in between. The CDR3 DNA follows: TGTGCCAGCAGTGTAATCGTGGGGGGGCCCGGTCGGACCCAGTACTTC. Its translation is CASSVIVGGPGRTQYF.

The V gene is TRBV20-1, the J gene TRBJ1-1; D gene ambiguous. This CDR3 has 11 residues. Deletions cut 5 bases from V and 9 bases from J, with 13 bases between. From germline, CDR1 is DFQATT and CDR2 SNEGSKA (reference sequence). This chain's CDR3 is CSALAGWQAFF. Written as DNA, the CDR3 is TGCAGTGCTTTAGCGGGGTGGCAAGCTTTCTTT.

This chain connects TRBV7-6 to TRBJ1-4, with D perhaps TRBD1 (5 bases). Germline V gene sequence: CDR1 SGHVS, CDR2 FNYEAQ. V was shortened by 3 bases and J by 4 bases, with 15 bases between the two germline ends. CDR3 length equals 16 residues. The CDR3 DNA reads TGTGCCAGCAGCTTGGGAAACAGGCGGTATAATGAAAAACTGTTTTTT. It specifies CASSLGNRRYNEKLFF.

The chain links TRBV5-4 to TRBJ2-4; no clear D gene. The CDR3 is 12 amino acids. Germline V gives CDR1 SGHNT, CDR2 YYREEE (reference sequence). Trimming left V 4 bases short and J 4 bases short, with 6 bases between. Here the CDR3 reads CASSPNKNIQYF. CDR3 nucleotides: TGTGCCAGCAGCCCTAATAAAAACATTCAGTACTTC.

The V call is TRBV6-2 or TRBV6-3, the J call TRBJ2-5, with 8 bases lining up with TRBD2. Germline trimming cut 4 bases from V and 2 bases from J; bases unmatched to any gene: 6. From germline, CDR1 is MNHEY and CDR2 SVGEGT. The CDR3 runs to 15 residues. This CDR3 reads CASSSLTSVQETQYF. The CDR3 nucleotides are TGTGCCAGCAGTTCCTTGACTAGCGTACAAGAGACCCAGTACTTC.

This clone was observed once. The rearrangement joins TRBV20-1 to TRBJ1-4; D call uncertain. Germline CDR1 DFQATT, CDR2 SNEGSKA (reference sequence). There are 15 residues in the CDR3. V was pared by 3 bases and J by 0 bases, with 11 bases between. In nucleotides, the CDR3 is TGCAGTGCTAGTAACCCGAGCGCAACTAATGAAAAACTGTTTTTT. This encodes CSASNPSATNEKLFF.

V and J are TRBV7-3 and TRBJ1-1; weak D call: TRBD1 (5 bases). Germline V gene sequence: CDR1 SGHTA, CDR2 FQGTGA. Trimming stripped 4 bases from V and 3 bases from J, with 9 bases between. The length of the CDR3 is 13 residues. The CDR3 DNA reads as TGTGCCAGCAGCTCACAGGTCTACACTGAAGCTTTCTTT. Translating gives CASSSQVYTEAFF.

The chain links TRBV5-4 to TRBJ1-2; D is uncertain. V was trimmed by 0 bases and J by 1 base, leaving 7 bases between them. There are 14 residues in the CDR3. CDR1 and CDR2 from the germline V gene are SGHNT and YYREEE (reference sequence). In DNA, the CDR3 is TGTGCCAGCAGCTTGGACAGCCTTAACTATGGCTACACCTTC. It translates to CASSLDSLNYGYTF.

The V call is TRBV5-4, the J call TRBJ2-3, with 14 bases that match TRBD2. After removal of 4 bases from V and 0 bases from J, the junction contained 4 bases not matched to a gene. Germline V gives CDR1 SGHNT, CDR2 YYREEE (reference sequence). The CDR3 length is 17 residues. The DNA of the CDR3 is TGTGCCAGCAGCAGGGGACTAGCGGGGGCTAGCACAGATACGCAGTATTTT. Amino acid sequence: CASSRGLAGASTDTQYF. The complete variable domain, with remaining parts taken from reference TRBV5-4 and TRBJ2-3, reads ETGVTQSPTHLIKTRGQQVTLRCSSQSGHNTVSWYQQALGQGPQFIFQYYREEENGRGNFPPRFSGLQFPNYSSELNVNALELDDSALYLCASSRGLAGASTDTQYFGPGTRLTVL.

The chain recombines TRBV19 with TRBJ2-2; 8 nucleotides align to TRBD1. The V segment lost 5 bases and the J segment 5 bases; nucleotides outside the gene matches: 7. This CDR3 has 15 residues. Germline loops: CDR1 LNHDA, CDR2 SQIVND (reference sequence). For the CDR3, the DNA is TGTGCCAGTAGTCCCCAAACAGGGGGGACCGGGGAGCTGTTTTTT. It yields the protein CASSPQTGGTGELFF.

The chain joins TRBV11-2 to TRBJ1-2; a weak D match, TRBD1 (6 bases). The CDR3 loop spans 12 amino acids. V was clipped by 6 bases and J by 5 bases, with 10 bases between them. Germline loops: CDR1 SGHAT, CDR2 FQNNGV. The CDR3 sequence is CASRGQKYGYTF. CDR3 sequence (DNA): TGTGCCAGCAGAGGACAGAAGTATGGCTACACCTTC.